This T cell receptor (beta chain) was documented in a study of graft-versus-host responses after intestinal transplantation. Study details: Multivisceral, liver-intestinal, or isolated intestinal transplants were given to recipients. Anti-thymocyte globulin induction, then tacrolimus and steroids for about three years, went to all recipients.

This CDR3 is 16 amino acids long. Trimming removed 4 bases from V and 0 bases from J; junction bases left unmatched: 8. Germline V gene lookup returns CDR1 SGHRS and CDR2 YFSETQ. Study-wide points: Researchers found peak circulating GvH clone levels linked to early post-transplant HvG declines.

Sequenced by immunoSEQ multiplex PCR; TCRdb stores in-frame clones only, minus some. The data hold about 80,000 clones, with about 88% observed a single time. This clone occurred once. Its antigen is as yet unknown. The chain links TRBV5-1 to TRBJ2-3; TRBD2 matches 7 bases. The sequencing used unstimulated CD4+ T cells sorted from spleen or lymph node cells, collected before intestinal transplant. The source is a human donor who received an intestinal transplant. The CDR3 here is CASSGPSGTSTDTQYF. The DNA for the CDR3 is TGCGCCAGCAGCGGACCCAGCGGGACTAGCACAGATACGCAGTATTTT. The full variable domain, with the rest looked up from reference TRBV5-1 and TRBJ2-3, is KAGVTQTPRYLIKTRGQQVTLSCSPISGHRSVSWYQQTPGQGLQFLFEYFSETQRNKGNFPGRFSGRQFSNSRSEMNVSTLELGDSALYLCASSGPSGTSTDTQYFGPGTRLTVL.